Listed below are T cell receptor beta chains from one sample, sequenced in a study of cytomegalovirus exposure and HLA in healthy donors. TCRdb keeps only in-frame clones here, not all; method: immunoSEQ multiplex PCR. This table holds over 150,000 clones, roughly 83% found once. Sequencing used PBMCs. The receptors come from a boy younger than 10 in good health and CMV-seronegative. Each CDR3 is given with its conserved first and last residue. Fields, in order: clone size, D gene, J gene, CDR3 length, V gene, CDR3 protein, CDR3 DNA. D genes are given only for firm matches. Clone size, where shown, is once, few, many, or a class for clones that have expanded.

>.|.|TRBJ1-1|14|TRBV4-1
CASSQENRNTEAFF
TGCGCCAGCAGCCAAGAAAACAGGAACACTGAAGCTTTCTTT
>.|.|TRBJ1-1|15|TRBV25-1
CASISRGDMNTEAFF
TGTGCCAGCATATCCAGGGGCGATATGAACACTGAAGCTTTCTTT
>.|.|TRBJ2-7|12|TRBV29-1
CSVEDKRAEQYF
TGCAGCGTTGAAGATAAAAGAGCGGAGCAGTACTTC
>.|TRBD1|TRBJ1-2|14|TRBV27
CVSSPGQGDYGYTF
TGTGTCAGCAGTCCCGGACAGGGGGACTATGGCTACACCTTC
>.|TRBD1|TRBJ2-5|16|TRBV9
CASSPYRDRVSGTQYF
TGTGCCAGCAGCCCGTACCGGGACAGGGTTTCGGGGACCCAGTACTTC
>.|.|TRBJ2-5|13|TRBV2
CASSGGRGETQYF
TGTGCCAGCAGTGGGGGGCGAGGAGAGACCCAGTACTTC
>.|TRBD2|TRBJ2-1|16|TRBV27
CASSLPGLAGADEQFF
TGTGCCAGCAGTTTACCGGGACTAGCGGGAGCCGATGAGCAGTTCTTC
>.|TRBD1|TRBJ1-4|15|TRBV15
CATSILGQGGEKLFF
TGTGCCACCAGCATCCTGGGACAGGGTGGAGAAAAACTGTTTTTT
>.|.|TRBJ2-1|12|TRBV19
CASRPLPEPHLF
TGTGCCAGTAGACCTCTCCCGGAGCCCCACCTCTTC
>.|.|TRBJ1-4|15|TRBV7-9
CASSFSGNRNEKLFF
TGTGCCAGCAGCTTCTCGGGAAACCGTAATGAAAAACTGTTTTTT
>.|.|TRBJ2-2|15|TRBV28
CASSLWFRGNGELFF
TGTGCCAGCAGTTTATGGTTTAGAGGTAACGGGGAGCTGTTTTTT
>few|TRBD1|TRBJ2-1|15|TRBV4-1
CASSPGQGAMNEQFF
TGCGCCAGCAGCCCGGGACAGGGGGCAATGAATGAGCAGTTCTTC
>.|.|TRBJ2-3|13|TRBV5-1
CASSLSAIQGYSF
TGCGCCAGCAGCTTAAGCGCGATCCAGGGATACAGTTTT
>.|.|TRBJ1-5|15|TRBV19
CASRMWGREASPQHF
TGTGCCAGTAGAATGTGGGGGCGTGAGGCATCGCCCCAGCATTTT
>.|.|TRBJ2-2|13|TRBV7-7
CASSLSHTGELFF
TGTGCTAGCAGCTTGAGTCACACCGGGGAGCTGTTTTTT
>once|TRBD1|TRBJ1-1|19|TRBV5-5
CASSQRSPPPGQGGTEAFF
TGTGCCAGCAGCCAAAGATCCCCACCACCCGGACAGGGGGGAACTGAAGCTTTCTTT
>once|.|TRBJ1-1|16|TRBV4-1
CASSQVGSQGSTEAFF
TGCGCCAGCAGCCAAGTAGGTTCCCAGGGAAGCACTGAAGCTTTCTTT
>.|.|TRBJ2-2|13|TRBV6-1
CASSESGPGELFF
TGTGCCAGCAGTGAATCTGGGCCCGGGGAGCTGTTTTTT
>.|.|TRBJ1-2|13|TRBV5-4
CASSLGAGYGYTF
TGTGCCAGCAGCTTGGGGGCTGGCTATGGCTACACCTTC
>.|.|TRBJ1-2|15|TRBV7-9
CASSPPPGPNYGYTF
TGTGCCAGCAGTCCACCCCCAGGGCCTAACTATGGCTACACCTTC
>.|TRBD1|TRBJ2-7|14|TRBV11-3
CASSRQGANYEQYF
TGTGCCAGCAGCAGACAGGGAGCCAACTACGAGCAGTACTTC
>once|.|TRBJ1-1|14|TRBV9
CASSVEPGNTEAFF
TGTGCCAGCAGCGTAGAGCCAGGGAACACTGAAGCTTTCTTT
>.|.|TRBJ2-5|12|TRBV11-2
CASSRNEETQYF
TGTGCCAGCAGCCGTAATGAGGAGACCCAGTACTTC
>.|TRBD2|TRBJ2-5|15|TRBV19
CASSTSGSHGETQYF
TGTGCCAGTAGCACTAGCGGGTCCCATGGGGAGACCCAGTACTTC
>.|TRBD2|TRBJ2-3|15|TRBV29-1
CSAIVAGGGTDTQYF
TGCAGCGCGATAGTAGCGGGAGGGGGCACAGATACGCAGTATTTT
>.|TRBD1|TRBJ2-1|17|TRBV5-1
CASRRNAGTGGYNEQFF
TGCGCCAGCAGAAGAAACGCGGGGACAGGGGGGTACAATGAGCAGTTCTTC
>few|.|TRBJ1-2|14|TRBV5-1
CASSLNSYPYGYTF
TGCGCCAGCAGCTTGAACAGCTACCCCTATGGCTACACCTTC
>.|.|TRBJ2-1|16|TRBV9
CASSTQDQLGYNEQFF
TGTGCCAGCAGCACACAGGACCAGCTTGGTTACAATGAGCAGTTCTTC
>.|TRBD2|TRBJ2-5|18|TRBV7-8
CASSFLQRREGRIETQYF
TGTGCCAGCAGCTTTCTTCAGAGGCGGGAGGGGAGGATTGAGACCCAGTACTTC
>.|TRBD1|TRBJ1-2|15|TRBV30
CAWSTGTGVLGGYTF
TGTGCCTGGAGTACCGGGACAGGGGTATTGGGTGGCTACACCTTC
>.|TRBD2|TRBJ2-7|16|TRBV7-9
CASSPPGGSASYEQYF
TGTGCCAGCAGCCCCCCCGGGGGGTCGGCGTCCTACGAGCAGTACTTC
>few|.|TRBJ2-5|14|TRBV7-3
CASSLTGGGETQYF
TGTGCCAGCAGCTTAACTGGCGGGGGCGAGACCCAGTACTTC
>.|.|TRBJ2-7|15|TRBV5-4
CASSLGDTIRYEQYF
TGTGCCAGCAGCTTGGGGGACACTATTAGGTACGAGCAGTACTTC
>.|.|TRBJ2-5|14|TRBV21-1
CASSPNQDGETQYF
TGTGCCAGCAGCCCTAATCAGGATGGGGAGACCCAGTACTTC
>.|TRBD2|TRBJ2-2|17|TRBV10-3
CAISESYLAGYTGELFF
TGTGCCATCAGTGAGTCGTACCTAGCGGGGTACACCGGGGAGCTGTTTTTT
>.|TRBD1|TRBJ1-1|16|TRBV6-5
CASSYSQGASNTEAFF
TGTGCCAGCAGTTACTCGCAGGGGGCCTCGAACACTGAAGCTTTCTTT
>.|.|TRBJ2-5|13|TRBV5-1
CASSSGDQETQYF
TGCGCCAGCAGCTCCGGGGACCAAGAGACCCAGTACTTC
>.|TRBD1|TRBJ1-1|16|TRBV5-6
CASSTYRGRLNTEAFF
TGTGCCAGCAGCACATACAGGGGGCGATTGAACACTGAAGCTTTCTTT
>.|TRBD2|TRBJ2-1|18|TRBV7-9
CASTRRGLAGVGYNEQFF
TGTGCCAGCACGCGAAGGGGACTAGCGGGAGTGGGTTACAATGAGCAGTTCTTC
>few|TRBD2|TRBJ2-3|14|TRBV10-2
CASRVSGATDTQYF
TGCGCCAGCAGAGTTAGCGGGGCAACAGATACGCAGTATTTT
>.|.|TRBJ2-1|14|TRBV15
CATSRDRTRDRQFF
TGTGCCACCAGCAGAGATCGCACGAGGGATCGGCAGTTCTTC
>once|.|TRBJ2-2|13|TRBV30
CAWSVRRTGELFF
TGTGCCTGGAGTGTAAGGAGGACCGGGGAGCTGTTTTTT
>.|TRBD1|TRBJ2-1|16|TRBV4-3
CASSQAGTGVGNEQFF
TGCGCCAGCAGCCAAGCCGGGACAGGGGTGGGGAATGAGCAGTTCTTC
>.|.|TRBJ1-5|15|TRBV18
CASSPEGVRNQPQHF
TGTGCCAGCTCACCAGAGGGGGTTCGGAATCAGCCCCAGCATTTT
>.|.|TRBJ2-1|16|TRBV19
CASSMSPAKTDNEQFF
TGTGCCAGTAGTATGTCCCCAGCGAAGACCGACAATGAGCAGTTCTTC
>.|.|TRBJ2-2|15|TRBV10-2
CASRTTTPNTGELFF
TGCGCCAGCAGGACAACAACACCAAACACCGGGGAGCTGTTTTTT
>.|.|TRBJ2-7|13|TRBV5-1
CASRFREFDEQYF
TGCGCCAGCAGGTTTCGGGAGTTTGACGAGCAGTACTTC
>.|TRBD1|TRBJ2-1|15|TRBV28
CASRVIGTENNEQFF
TGTGCCAGCAGGGTGATCGGGACAGAAAACAATGAGCAGTTCTTC
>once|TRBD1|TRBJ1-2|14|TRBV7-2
CASSYRQGAIGYTF
TGTGCCAGCAGCTACAGACAGGGGGCGATCGGCTACACCTTC
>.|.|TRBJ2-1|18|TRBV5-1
CASSSQPPTRRTYNEQFF
TGCGCCAGCAGCTCCCAACCTCCCACTAGGAGAACATACAATGAGCAGTTCTTC
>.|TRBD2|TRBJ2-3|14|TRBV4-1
CASSRGLETDTQYF
TGCGCCAGCAGCCGCGGACTAGAAACAGATACGCAGTATTTT
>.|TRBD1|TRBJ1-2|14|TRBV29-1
CSVGQGLVNYGYTF
TGCAGCGTCGGACAGGGTTTGGTTAACTATGGCTACACCTTC
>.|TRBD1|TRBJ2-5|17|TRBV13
CASSSSASTGGGETQYF
TGTGCCAGCAGCTCCTCAGCCTCGACAGGGGGCGGGGAGACCCAGTACTTC
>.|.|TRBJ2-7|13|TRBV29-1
CSVRKLGFYEQYF
TGCAGCGTTAGGAAACTAGGGTTCTACGAGCAGTACTTC
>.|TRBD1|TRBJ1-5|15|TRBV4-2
CASSRAGTDDQPQHF
TGTGCCAGCAGCCGCGCCGGGACAGATGATCAGCCCCAGCATTTT
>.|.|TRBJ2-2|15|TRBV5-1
CASSLVGETTGELFF
TGCGCCAGCAGCTTGGTTGGGGAGACCACCGGGGAGCTGTTTTTT
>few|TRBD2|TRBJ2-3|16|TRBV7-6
CASSLGSGGPQDTQYF
TGTGCCAGCAGCTTAGGGTCGGGAGGGCCTCAAGATACGCAGTATTTT
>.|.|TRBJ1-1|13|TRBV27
CASSFNMNTEAFF
TGTGCCAGCAGTTTCAACATGAACACTGAAGCTTTCTTT
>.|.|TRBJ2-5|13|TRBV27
CASSLYREQTQYF
TGTGCCAGCAGTTTATACAGGGAACAGACCCAGTACTTC